The next 28 T cell receptor beta chains were all read from a single sample in a study of vaccination effects on CD4 cells after COVID-19. Under the ViraFEST assay, PBMC were stimulated with viral peptide pools so that antigen-specific CD4+ T cells expanded. Sequencing was performed afterwards. Once cultured for approximately 10 days, the cells underwent separation to obtain CD4+ T cells. Neither prior SARS-CoV-2 infection nor positive nucleocapsid antibodies were present in the vaccine recipients. The antigens these receptors bind are not known. The repertoire was sequenced with immunoSEQ multiplex PCR; TCRdb's copy has only in-frame clones and lacks some. Here the sample spans tens of thousands of clones, around 68% being singletons. The material sequenced was CD4+ T cells from PBMCs cultured with SARS-CoV-2 spike peptides, taken before COVID-19 vaccination. These receptors were obtained from a human donor who received a COVID-19 vaccine.

CDR3 sequence: CASSSARAQPQHF. In DNA form, the CDR3 reads TGTGCCAGCAGTTCGGCGAGGGCCCAGCCCCAGCATTTT. This chain joins TRBV12-3 or TRBV12-4 and TRBJ1-5; D is undetermined. Deletions cut 4 bases from V and 7 bases from J, with 11 bases between. The CDR3 is made up of 13 amino acids.

This chain links TRBV7-8 with TRBJ1-4; D is ambiguous. V lost 4 bases and J lost 0, with 9 bases in between. The CDR3 consists of 15 residues. Germline assignment: CDR1 SGHVS and CDR2 FQNEAQ. The CDR3: CASSWGTATNEKLFF. The CDR3 nucleotides are TGTGCCAGCAGCTGGGGTACAGCAACTAATGAAAAACTGTTTTTT.

Notes on this clone: In the same sample, other DNA sequences code for this CDR3. This chain uses TRBV2 with TRBJ2-7; D tentatively reads TRBD1 or TRBD2 (6 bases each). CDR3 length: 13 amino acids. CDR1 and CDR2 from the germline V gene are SNHLY and FYNNEI. Trimming took off 7 bases at V and 3 bases at J, with 13 bases between the two ends. Written as DNA, the CDR3 is TGTGCCAGCAAAGGAGGGGGAGGCTACGAGCAGTACTTC. Encoded protein: CASKGGGGYEQYF.

The rearrangement uses TRBV28 and TRBJ1-5, with 8 bases lining up with TRBD1. The CDR3 contains 15 residues. Unmatched junction bases numbered 9, after V lost 5 bases and J lost 6 bases. Germline loops: CDR1 MDHEN, CDR2 SYDVKM. In DNA, the CDR3 is TGTGCCAGCAGTCCGACATCAGGGGGCGGTCAGCCCCAGCATTTT. Its protein is CASSPTSGGGQPQHF.

The chain carries TRBV30 and TRBJ2-2; 9 positions agree with TRBD1. CDR3 length equals 14 residues. Germline V gene data show CDR1 as GTSNPN and CDR2 as SVGIG (reference sequence). J lost 4 bases, V lost 5 bases, and 5 bases had no gene match. CDR3 sequence reads: CAWARTGATGELFF. The CDR3 DNA follows: TGTGCCTGGGCCCGGACAGGGGCCACCGGGGAGCTGTTTTTT.

V is TRBV7-9 and J is TRBJ2-7; D not resolved. Germline V lookup: CDR1 SEHNR, CDR2 FQNEAQ (reference sequence). This CDR3 has 12 amino acids. The V and J ends lost 8 bases and 1 base respectively, with 9 bases between them. The DNA for the CDR3 is TGTGCCAGCGGCTACGGATCCTACGAGCAGTACTTC. Translating gives CASGYGSYEQYF.

The CDR3 loop reads CASSQGGTVNEQFF. For the CDR3, the DNA is TGTGCCAGCAGCCAGGGGGGGACAGTCAATGAGCAGTTCTTC. The chain joins TRBV4-2 to TRBJ2-1, with D possibly called TRBD1 or TRBD2 (7 bases each). Germline CDR1 LGHNA, CDR2 YNFKEQ. The CDR3 extends over 14 amino acids. Between the trimmed V and J ends, which lost 3 bases and 6 bases, there was a span of 12 bases.

The rearrangement links TRBV6-2 or TRBV6-3 to TRBJ1-2; 8 nucleotides agree with TRBD1. The V segment lost 6 bases and the J segment 4 bases; nucleotides outside the gene matches: 7. CDR1 MNHEY and CDR2 SVGEGT come from the germline V gene. The CDR3 consists of 14 residues. The CDR3 nucleotides are TGTGCCAGCAGCCTACGTGGGACAGGCTATGGCTACACCTTC. The encoded protein is CASSLRGTGYGYTF.

The rearrangement joins TRBV3-1 (or the pseudogene TRBV3-2) to TRBJ2-7; no firm D call. The CDR3 consists of 15 residues. The V gene lost 2 bases and the J gene lost 0 bases, with 11 bases spanning the gap. In germline, CDR1 is LGHDT, CDR2 YNNKEL (reference sequence). The CDR3, as DNA: TGTGCCAGCAGCCAACTAGACCGCCGCTCCTACGAGCAGTACTTC. Residues: CASSQLDRRSYEQYF.

This clone was observed once. V is TRBV11-2 and J is TRBJ1-6; a possible D gene is TRBD1 (6 bases). V lost 3 bases to trimming and J lost 9 bases, with 18 bases between them. The CDR3 has 16 amino acids. The germline CDR1 and CDR2 sequences are SGHAT and FQNNGV. The chain's CDR3 is CASSFNLLTGTSPLHF. The CDR3 nucleotides read TGTGCCAGCAGCTTTAATCTCCTAACAGGGACTTCACCCCTCCACTTT.

The chain has TRBV3-1 (or the pseudogene TRBV3-2) and TRBJ1-1; D ambiguous. The CDR3 contains 13 residues. Germline V gene sequence: CDR1 LGHDT, CDR2 YNNKEL (reference sequence). V lost 1 base, J lost 3 bases, and 6 bases lay in between. The CDR3 here is CASSQVAYTEAFF. The DNA for the CDR3 is TGTGCCAGCAGCCAAGTGGCGTACACTGAAGCTTTCTTT.

The chain carries TRBV7-9 and TRBJ2-3, with D unclear. The V gene lost 0 bases and the J gene lost 4 bases, with 8 bases spanning the gap. Germline CDR1 and CDR2: SEHNR and FQNEAQ (reference sequence). The CDR3 covers 14 residues. CDR3 protein: CASSLAVPPDTQYF. CDR3 nucleotide sequence: TGTGCCAGCAGCTTAGCGGTCCCTCCAGATACGCAGTATTTT.

V is TRBV6-5 and J is TRBJ1-1, with D possibly TRBD1 on 6 matching bases. This CDR3 has 13 amino acids. Germline assignment: CDR1 MNHEY and CDR2 SVGAGI. Trimming stripped 7 bases from V and 5 bases from J, with 14 bases between. The CDR3 protein is CASTTRGYTEAFF. Here the CDR3 DNA reads TGTGCCAGCACCACAAGGGGGTATACTGAAGCTTTCTTT.

The chain combines TRBV7-2 with TRBJ2-4, with D perhaps given as TRBD1 or TRBD2 (6 bases each). V was cut by 8 bases and J by 1 base, with 15 bases left in between. Per the germline V gene, CDR1 is SGHTA and CDR2 is FQGNSA. CDR3 length: 15 amino acids. CDR3 region: CASGGGAGAKNIQYF. In nucleotides, the CDR3 is TGTGCCAGCGGGGGCGGGGCGGGGGCCAAAAACATTCAGTACTTC. Looking up the rest from reference TRBV7-2 and TRBJ2-4 gives the full variable domain: GAGVSQSPSNKVTEKGKDVELRCDPISGHTALYWYRQSLGQGLEFLIYFQGNSAPDKSGLPSDRFSAERTGGSVSTLTIQRTQQEDSAVYLCASGGGAGAKNIQYFGAGTRLSVL.

The V call is TRBV6-1, the J call TRBJ2-7, with TRBD2 as a possible D gene (5 bases). The CDR3 runs to 17 residues. V lost 0 bases and J 7 bases, leaving 22 bases between the germline ends. Per the germline V gene, CDR1 is MNHNS and CDR2 is SASEGT. CDR3 in DNA: TGTGCCAGCAGTGAAGCGCTTCGAGGGTACGCTGGGTCAGAGCAGTACTTC. Protein sequence: CASSEALRGYAGSEQYF.

CDR3 bases: TGTGCCGTCAGGGATTATGGCTACACCTTC. Amino acid sequence: CAVRDYGYTF. V and J are TRBV14 and TRBJ1-2, with D possibly being TRBD1 (5 bases). This CDR3 is built from 10 residues. Trimming pared 11 bases from V and 5 bases from J, leaving 9 bases between. Germline V gives CDR1 SGHDN, CDR2 FVKESK. The complete variable domain, with remaining parts taken from reference TRBV14 and TRBJ1-2, reads EAGVTQFPSHSVIEKGQTVTLRCDPISGHDNLYWYRRVMGKEIKFLLHFVKESKQDESGMPNNRFLAERTGGTYSTLKVQPAELEDSGVYFCAVRDYGYTFGSGTRLTVV.

The chain combines TRBV3-1 (or the pseudogene TRBV3-2) with TRBJ1-4; D remains ambiguous. The germline V gene has CDR1 LGHDT and CDR2 YNNKEL (reference sequence). V was pared by 1 base and J by 4 bases, with 10 bases between. The CDR3 has 15 amino acids. In nucleotides, the CDR3 is TGTGCCAGCAGCCAAGGGGATGCGGGTAATGAAAAACTGTTTTTT. It is translated as CASSQGDAGNEKLFF.

The chain carries TRBV5-5 and TRBJ1-2; the D gene is possibly TRBD1 (5 bases). Looked up from germline, CDR1 is SGHKS and CDR2 is YYEKEE (reference sequence). V was pared by 4 bases and J by 4 bases, with 14 bases between. The CDR3 loop spans 14 amino acids. The CDR3 here is CASSLGTGGYGYTF. The CDR3 DNA sequence: TGTGCCAGCAGCCTGGGGACCGGCGGCTATGGCTACACCTTC.

The chain recombines TRBV28 with TRBJ2-1; TRBD1 matches 10 bases. Germline assignment: CDR1 MDHEN and CDR2 SYDVKM. Trimming took 4 bases from V and 9 from J; bases not matched to a gene: 9. This CDR3 is 15 amino acids long. The DNA of the CDR3 is TGTGCCAGCAGTTACTCGGACAGGGGGTTCGGTGAGCAGTTCTTC. Its translation: CASSYSDRGFGEQFF.

The V call is TRBV20-1, the J call TRBJ1-4; D call uncertain. Deletions cut 3 bases from V and 7 bases from J, with 12 bases between. This CDR3 has 13 amino acids. The V gene's germline CDR1 is DFQATT and CDR2 SNEGSKA (reference sequence). The CDR3 nucleotides read TGCAGTGCTAGTCAGACCCACAGTGAAAAACTGTTTTTT. This sequence encodes CSASQTHSEKLFF.

The rearrangement joins TRBV4-2 to TRBJ2-1; 7 bases match TRBD1. Germline values: CDR1 LGHNA, CDR2 YNFKEQ. The CDR3 is 15 amino acids. V lost 5 bases and J lost 3; bases outside the gene matches: 7. The CDR3 sequence is CASSSPGQNYNEQFF. The CDR3 DNA is TGTGCCAGCAGCTCACCGGGACAGAACTACAATGAGCAGTTCTTC.

The rearrangement joins TRBV2 to TRBJ1-2; unclear D gene. The CDR3 contains 15 residues. Trimming took 4 bases from V and 4 from J, leaving 16 bases between them. The germline gives CDR1 SNHLY, CDR2 FYNNEI. CDR3 sequence: CASSAGSRTLYGYTF. Written as DNA, the CDR3 is TGTGCCAGCAGTGCCGGATCTCGTACCCTCTATGGCTACACCTTC.

The chain is built from TRBV5-8 and TRBJ2-1, with a tentative D call TRBD1 (6 bases). This CDR3 has 13 amino acids. The V and J ends lost 1 base and 8 bases respectively, with 10 bases between them. Per germline, CDR1 SGHTS and CDR2 YDEGEE. The CDR3 sequence is CASSLTGYDEQFF. CDR3 bases: TGTGCCAGCAGCTTGACAGGGTATGATGAGCAGTTCTTC.

The rearrangement links TRBV12-2 to TRBJ2-6; the table calls TRBD1, which could not be checked here. TRBV12-2 is designated a pseudogene. The CDR3 runs 16 residues. The CDR3 DNA reads TGTGCAAGTCGCGTCGGGACAGACCCTGGGGCCAACGTCCTGACTTTC. It encodes CASRVGTDPGANVLTF.

In this sample, this clone turned up a few times. The V gene is TRBV11-2, the J gene TRBJ1-2; tentative D call: TRBD1 (6 bases). CDR3 size: 13 residues. V lost 5 bases and J lost 2, with 9 bases in between. CDR1 is SGHAT and CDR2 is FQNNGV in the germline V gene. The CDR3: CASSPDRNYGYTF. The CDR3 region has the DNA TGTGCCAGCAGCCCCGACAGGAACTATGGCTACACCTTC.

The chain combines TRBV5-1 with TRBJ1-1, with D possibly TRBD1 on 6 matching bases. CDR3 length equals 17 residues. The germline V gene encodes CDR1 SGHRS and CDR2 YFSETQ. V dropped 0 bases and J dropped 1 base, with 16 bases sitting between them. The CDR3 sequence is CASSLGPGRGRNTEAFF. DNA of the CDR3: TGCGCCAGCAGCTTGGGCCCAGGGCGGGGGCGGAACACTGAAGCTTTCTTT.

The rearrangement uses TRBV11-3 and TRBJ2-5, with 8 bases identical to TRBD1. Germline V lookup: CDR1 SGHNT, CDR2 YENEEA. Trimming took 0 bases from V and 5 from J; bases not matched to a gene: 11. The CDR3 is 17 residues long. The CDR3 here is CASSLEPAGTGGETQYF. The CDR3 DNA sequence: TGTGCCAGCAGCTTAGAACCGGCTGGGACAGGAGGGGAGACCCAGTACTTC.

The chain uses TRBV3-1 (or the pseudogene TRBV3-2) and TRBJ2-3; 11 nucleotides match TRBD2. The CDR3 runs to 16 residues. Per the germline V gene, CDR1 is LGHDT and CDR2 is YNNKEL (reference sequence). J was trimmed by 5 bases and V by 5 bases; bases with no gene match: 9. The CDR3 sequence: CASSSKTSGNLDTQYF. CDR3 sequence (DNA): TGTGCCAGCAGCTCCAAGACTAGCGGGAATCTAGATACGCAGTATTTT.